A single sample is the source of the 25 T cell receptor beta chains below, sequenced in a study of T cell responses to AZD1222 COVID-19 vaccine. Some clones are missing from TCRdb's copy, which holds only in-frame ones; the method was immunoSEQ multiplex PCR. The table has some 130,000 clones, approximately 83% seen once. Specimen: peripheral blood, collected on day 0 of AZD1222 vaccination. Source of these receptors: an adult in good health.

This clone was seen more than once but under ten times. J is TRBJ2-2 and V is TRBV18, with D perhaps given as TRBD1 or TRBD2 (6 bases each). The V gene lost 1 base and the J gene lost 2 bases, with 14 bases spanning the gap. The CDR3 contains 17 residues. Germline loops: CDR1 KGHSH, CDR2 LQKENI. The CDR3 sequence is CASSPRMGGENTGELFF. CDR3 in DNA: TGTGCCAGCTCACCACGAATGGGGGGCGAAAACACCGGGGAGCTGTTTTTT. The whole variable domain, filled in from reference TRBV18 and TRBJ2-2, reads NAGVMQNPRHLVRRRGQEARLRCSPMKGHSHVYWYRQLPEEGLKFMVYLQKENIIDESGMPKERFSAEFPKEGPSILRIQQVVRGDSAAYFCASSPRMGGENTGELFFGEGSRLTVL.

This clone was seen only once. This chain uses TRBV7-9 with TRBJ1-2; D not certain. The germline gives CDR1 SEHNR, CDR2 FQNEAQ (reference sequence). This CDR3 spans 15 amino acids. Between the trimmed V and J ends, which lost 2 bases and 0 bases, there was a span of 10 bases. The CDR3 region has the DNA TGTGCCAGCAGCTTAAACGCAGTCACTAACTATGGCTACACCTTC. Its translation: CASSLNAVTNYGYTF.

V gene TRBV27 combines with J gene TRBJ1-5, with 8 bases aligning to TRBD1. J gave up 2 bases and V 7 bases, and 7 bases lay outside the gene matches. Germline V gives CDR1 MNHEY, CDR2 SMNVEV (reference sequence). CDR3 size: 15 residues. CDR3 sequence: CASTSSGGGNQPQHF. The CDR3 coding sequence is TGTGCCAGCACCTCCTCAGGGGGCGGCAATCAGCCCCAGCATTTT.

This chain joins TRBV7-3 and TRBJ2-1; weak D call: TRBD2 (6 bases). The CDR3 has 15 residues. Deletions cut 2 bases from V and 0 bases from J, with 8 bases between. Germline loops: CDR1 SGHTA, CDR2 FQGTGA. CDR3 in DNA: TGTGCCAGCAGCTTAGCCGGGAGCTCCTACAATGAGCAGTTCTTC. The encoded protein is CASSLAGSSYNEQFF.

The V call is TRBV7-2, the J call TRBJ2-7; 9 bases line up with TRBD2. The CDR3 contains 16 residues. The V segment lost 5 bases and the J segment 4 bases; nucleotides outside the gene matches: 12. Germline assignment: CDR1 SGHTA and CDR2 FQGNSA. CDR3 amino acids: CASSPGGLAGTYEQYF. The CDR3 region has the DNA TGTGCCAGCAGCCCAGGCGGCCTAGCGGGAACGTACGAGCAGTACTTC.

The CDR3 reads CASSPGLAELSYEQYF. The CDR3 bases are TGTGCCAGCAGCCCCGGACTAGCGGAGCTATCCTACGAGCAGTACTTC. The J gene is TRBJ2-7, the V gene TRBV14, with 10 nucleotides matching TRBD2. Germline CDR1 and CDR2: SGHDN and FVKESK. This CDR3 comprises 16 residues. V lost 4 bases to trimming and J lost 1 base; unmatched junction nucleotides: 7.

The chain combines TRBV18 with TRBJ2-6, with D perhaps matching TRBD2 (5 bases). This CDR3 is 16 amino acids long. Germline CDR1 KGHSH, CDR2 LQKENI. The V and J ends lost 2 bases and 4 bases respectively, with 12 bases between them. CDR3 in amino acids: CASSPNLRGGANVLTF. The CDR3 DNA sequence: TGTGCCAGCTCACCAAACCTGCGAGGGGGGGCCAACGTCCTGACTTTC.

This clone was found once. The chain combines TRBV7-2 with TRBJ1-4; possibly TRBD1 for D (5 bases). The V gene lost 4 bases and the J gene lost 5 bases, with 14 bases spanning the gap. The CDR3 covers 15 residues. Germline V gene data show CDR1 as SGHTA and CDR2 as FQGNSA. The CDR3 sequence is CASSSGGLRNEKLFF. The DNA of the CDR3 is TGTGCCAGCAGCTCCGGGGGTCTCCGCAATGAAAAACTGTTTTTT.

This clone is a singleton in its sample. The chain recombines TRBV6-5 with TRBJ2-3; tentatively, D is TRBD1 (5 bases). Trimming removed 5 bases at V and 11 bases at J, with 14 bases between. CDR1 is MNHEY and CDR2 is SVGAGI in the germline V gene. The CDR3 length is 12 residues. The CDR3 loop is CASSRTGQWQYF. DNA of the CDR3: TGTGCCAGCAGTAGAACAGGCCAGTGGCAGTATTTT.

This clone was recorded once. This rearrangement joins TRBV5-1 to TRBJ2-3; maybe TRBD1 (5 bases). The CDR3 contains 14 residues. Germline V gene sequence: CDR1 SGHRS, CDR2 YFSETQ. V dropped 0 bases and J dropped 2 bases, with 7 bases sitting between them. The CDR3 DNA follows: TGCGCCAGCAGCTTGGAGGGGTTCACAGATACGCAGTATTTT. It yields the protein CASSLEGFTDTQYF.

About this clone itself: Additional DNA sequences in this sample encode the identical CDR3. The gene calls are TRBV29-1 and TRBJ1-2, with D maybe TRBD1 (6 bases). CDR1 is SQVTM, CDR2 ANQGSEA, per germline. The CDR3 has 12 amino acids. The V end lost 2 bases, the J end lost 4 bases, and 8 bases lay between the germline ends. The CDR3, as DNA: TGCAGCGTTGAAACAGGGCTCTATGGCTACACCTTC. It encodes CSVETGLYGYTF.

The chain is built from TRBV4-1 and TRBJ1-2; TRBD1 is a possible D gene (5 bases). Germline CDR1 is MGHRA and CDR2 is YSYEKL. V was cut by 4 bases and J by 6 bases, with 15 bases left in between. The CDR3 has 14 amino acids. The DNA for the CDR3 is TGCGCCAGCAGCCCAAGACTCTTAGGGGATGGCTACACCTTC. It yields the protein CASSPRLLGDGYTF.

The sample holds one count of this clone. The chain employs TRBV6-6 and TRBJ1-4; 8 bases align to TRBD1. V shed 4 bases, J shed 6 bases, and the junction held 10 bases outside the gene matches. CDR1 and CDR2 from the germline V gene are MNHNY and SVGAGI (reference sequence). This CDR3 region has 16 residues. CDR3 sequence: CASSSQGAGGYEKLFF. Written as DNA, the CDR3 is TGTGCCAGCAGTTCTCAGGGGGCAGGAGGTTATGAAAAACTGTTTTTT.

The rearrangement joins TRBV28 to TRBJ1-2; TRBD1 agrees at 9 bases. This CDR3 spans 15 amino acids. V lost 6 bases to trimming and J lost 8 bases; unmatched junction nucleotides: 13. Germline-derived CDR1 and CDR2 are MDHEN and SYDVKM. Written as DNA, the CDR3 is TGTGCCAGCAGGACCACAGGGGGCGCGGTCTTGGGCTACACCTTC. It specifies CASRTTGGAVLGYTF.

The chain couples TRBV5-8 to TRBJ2-4, with D possibly TRBD2 on 5 matching bases. This CDR3 comprises 13 residues. Germline CDR1 and CDR2: SGHTS and YDEGEE. Trimming left V 10 bases short and J 8 bases short, with 19 bases between. CDR3 DNA: TGTGCCTGGTCGCCCGGACCCGGGGACATTCAGTACTTC. Its protein product is CAWSPGPGDIQYF.

The chain links TRBV6-5 to TRBJ1-5; the D is unclear. V lost 0 bases and J 1 base, leaving 7 bases between the germline ends. The CDR3 extends over 15 amino acids. CDR1 MNHEY and CDR2 SVGAGI come from the germline V gene. The CDR3, as DNA: TGTGCCAGCAGTTACTCGCTCCTCAGCAATCAGCCCCAGCATTTT. Protein: CASSYSLLSNQPQHF.

V gene TRBV5-6 combines with J gene TRBJ1-4; D gene unclear. Germline CDR1 is SGHDT and CDR2 is YYEEEE. The CDR3 loop spans 14 amino acids. With 0 bases removed from V and 7 bases from J, the gap between germline ends came to 10 bases. The CDR3 sequence is CASSLATGGEKLFF. CDR3 coding DNA: TGTGCCAGCAGCTTGGCGACTGGAGGTGAAAAACTGTTTTTT.

V usage is TRBV24-1 and J usage is TRBJ2-2; 7 bases map to TRBD1. V shed 6 bases and J 5 bases; nucleotides not matched to a gene: 5. Germline assignment: CDR1 KGHDR and CDR2 SFDVKD. The CDR3 runs 14 residues. CDR3 sequence: CATSWTGVTGELFF. The CDR3 nucleotides are TGTGCCACCAGTTGGACAGGAGTTACCGGGGAGCTGTTTTTT.

This chain links TRBV6-1 with TRBJ2-1, with D perhaps assigned TRBD1 or TRBD2 (6 bases each). The CDR3 covers 16 residues. V was trimmed by 3 bases and J by 2 bases, leaving 14 bases between them. Germline V lookup: CDR1 MNHNS, CDR2 SASEGT. The CDR3 DNA reads TGTGCCAGCAGTGAGAGTAGAGGGGGGACCTACAATGAGCAGTTCTTC. Its translation: CASSESRGGTYNEQFF.

The genes are TRBV4-1 and TRBJ1-2; TRBD1 agrees at 7 bases. CDR3 length: 17 amino acids. Germline CDR1 reads MGHRA; CDR2 reads YSYEKL. Unmatched junction bases numbered 12, after V lost 1 base and J lost 4 bases. In nucleotides, the CDR3 is TGCGCCAGCAGCCAAGTTCCGCAGGGGGGCGTAGGCTATGGCTACACCTTC. Its protein product is CASSQVPQGGVGYGYTF.

The V gene is TRBV27, the J gene TRBJ2-7; D gene unclear. Germline V gene sequence: CDR1 MNHEY, CDR2 SMNVEV (reference sequence). V was pared by 5 bases and J by 3 bases, with 17 bases between. This CDR3 is 15 amino acids long. The CDR3 DNA sequence: TGTGCCAGCAGTCCAGCCCCTTCCGGCGGCTACGAGCAGTACTTC. Translated, it gives CASSPAPSGGYEQYF.

This clone was counted a few times. The V gene is TRBV24-1, the J gene TRBJ2-7; D perhaps matches TRBD1 (6 bases). This CDR3 comprises 15 residues. The ends were cut back, 3 bases at V and 1 base at J, with 12 bases in the middle. From germline, CDR1 is KGHDR and CDR2 SFDVKD. The CDR3 is CATSDPRQASYEQYF. As DNA, the CDR3 is TGTGCCACCAGTGATCCCCGACAGGCTTCCTACGAGCAGTACTTC.

There are a few counts of this clone. This chain uses TRBV11-2 with TRBJ2-1; possible D gene TRBD2, 6 bases. V shed 4 bases and J shed 9 bases, with 22 bases lying between them. The CDR3 has 16 residues. CDR1 is SGHAT and CDR2 is FQNNGV in the germline V gene. The CDR3 protein is CASSSRAGRREVEQFF. As DNA, the CDR3 is TGTGCCAGCAGCTCACGCGCGGGCAGGAGGGAGGTTGAGCAGTTCTTC.

J is TRBJ1-2 and V is TRBV5-4; TRBD1 matches 10 bases. The CDR3 length is 13 residues. Germline loops: CDR1 SGHNT, CDR2 YYREEE (reference sequence). The trim removed 3 bases at V and 8 bases at J, leaving 4 bases unmatched. The CDR3 sequence is CASSSGTGDGYTF. CDR3 sequence (DNA): TGTGCCAGCAGCTCTGGGACAGGGGACGGCTACACCTTC.

This clone was counted a few times. The rearrangement links TRBV7-9 to TRBJ2-3; the D is unclear. The CDR3 length is 13 residues. Germline V gene lookup returns CDR1 SEHNR and CDR2 FQNEAQ (reference sequence). V lost 1 base to trimming and J lost 0 bases, with 2 bases between them. CDR3 nucleotides: TGTGCCAGCAGCTTAGGGAGCACAGATACGCAGTATTTT. Its protein is CASSLGSTDTQYF.